This T cell receptor beta chain was documented in a study of T cells in Graves' hyperthyroidism and ophthalmopathy. V was trimmed by 5 bases and J by 5 bases, leaving 16 bases between them. The germline V gene encodes CDR1 SGHAT and CDR2 FQDESV (reference sequence). CDR3 size: 15 residues. RNA transcripts provided the source from which TCR beta CDR3 regions were amplified. Primed by the HTBI set, a first-round RT-PCR was run on the TCR CDR3. One entry per CDR3 protein results from TCRdb running MiXCR on the multiplex PCR reads. The repertoire holds about 840,000 distinct CDR3 sequences, over 35% seen once, with over 8% in the top ten. If no ophthalmopathy progression occurred within 18 months, Graves' hyperthyroidism was stable. Disease duration under 2 months; hyperthyroidism patients were aged 18 to 65. Pregnant or lactating patients were excluded, as were those with uncontrolled infection or other autoimmune disease.

Sequencing input: blood. This sequence joins TRBV11-1 and TRBJ1-5, with D perhaps TRBD1 (6 bases). The sequence was obtained from a man in his late teens or twenties with Graves' hyperthyroidism. The CDR3, as DNA: TGTGCCAGCAGCCAGGGGATGGGGGGGGATCAGCCCCAGCATTTT. It is translated as CASSQGMGGDQPQHF. The whole variable domain, remainder taken from reference TRBV11-1 and TRBJ1-5, is EAEVAQSPRYKITEKSQAVAFWCDPISGHATLYWYRQILGQGPELLVQFQDESVVDDSQLPKDRFSAERLKGVDSTLKIQPAELGDSAMYLCASSQGMGGDQPQHFGDGTRLSIL.